The text below deals with one TCR beta chain. Its specificity is unknown. The data are from a study of shared clonotypes between healthy human individuals. Some 30,000 T cell genomes, or 200 to 250 ng DNA, went into the sorted-subset replicate PCRs. Per the original methods: Junction-only sequences without quality scores were provided by ImmunoSEQ, so filtering was different. Profiled with immunoSEQ multiplex PCR; TCRdb holds only in-frame clones, not every one. V and J calls and clone size are given by that table; D and trimming were obtained from the DNA. The table has over a million clones, approximately 68% seen once. Trimming took off 0 bases at V and 7 bases at J, with 11 bases between the two ends. Germline V gives CDR1 SGHRS, CDR2 YFSETQ. There are 13 residues in the CDR3. The study's findings and limits: All-four-donor shared clonotypes had higher generation probabilities than non-shared clonotypes did. Relative to memory subsets, naive subsets generally showed larger estimated richness.

This TCR came from a man aged 18-30 years in good health. The specimen sequenced was memory CD4+ T cells sorted from blood. The subset denotes: CD45RA-negative fraction. The chain carries TRBV5-1 and TRBJ2-7, with D perhaps TRBD1 or TRBD2 (5 bases each). The DNA for the CDR3 is TGCGCCAGCAGCTTGGTTTGGGGGAGTGAGCAGTACTTC. Its translation is CASSLVWGSEQYF.